The TCR beta chain under discussion was sequenced for a study of T cell responses to AZD1222 COVID-19 vaccine. The V and J ends lost 1 base and 10 bases respectively, with 21 bases between them. The CDR3 sequence is 16 residues long. Germline loops: CDR1 SGHNT, CDR2 YYREEE (reference sequence). The method was immunoSEQ multiplex PCR; TCRdb's version includes in-frame clones alone and lacks a portion of them. The sample holds around 180,000 clones, 90% seen once. The chain has TRBV5-4 and TRBJ2-1, with D perhaps matching TRBD1 or TRBD2 (6 bases each). This specimen consisted of peripheral blood, obtained on day 0 of AZD1222 vaccination. The receptor's source is an adult in good health. CDR3 in DNA: TGTGCCAGCAGCTTGCCCGGACGGGGGCGGGGACAAGAGCAGTTCTTC. Translation gives CASSLPGRGRGQEQFF. Using reference TRBV5-4 and TRBJ2-1 for the parts outside the CDR3, the full variable domain is ETGVTQSPTHLIKTRGQQVTLRCSSQSGHNTVSWYQQALGQGPQFIFQYYREEENGRGNFPPRFSGLQFPNYSSELNVNALELDDSALYLCASSLPGRGRGQEQFFGPGTRLTVL.